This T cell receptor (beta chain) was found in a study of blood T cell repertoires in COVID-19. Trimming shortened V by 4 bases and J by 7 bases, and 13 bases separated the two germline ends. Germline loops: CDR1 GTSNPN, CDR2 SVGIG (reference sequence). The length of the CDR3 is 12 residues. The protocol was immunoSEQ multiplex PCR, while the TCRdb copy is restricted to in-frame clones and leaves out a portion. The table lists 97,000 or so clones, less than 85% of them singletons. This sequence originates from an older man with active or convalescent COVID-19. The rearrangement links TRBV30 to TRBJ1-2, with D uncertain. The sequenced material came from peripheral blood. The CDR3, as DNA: TGTGCCTGGAACCATGGGAGGGCTGGCTACACCTTC. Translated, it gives CAWNHGRAGYTF.